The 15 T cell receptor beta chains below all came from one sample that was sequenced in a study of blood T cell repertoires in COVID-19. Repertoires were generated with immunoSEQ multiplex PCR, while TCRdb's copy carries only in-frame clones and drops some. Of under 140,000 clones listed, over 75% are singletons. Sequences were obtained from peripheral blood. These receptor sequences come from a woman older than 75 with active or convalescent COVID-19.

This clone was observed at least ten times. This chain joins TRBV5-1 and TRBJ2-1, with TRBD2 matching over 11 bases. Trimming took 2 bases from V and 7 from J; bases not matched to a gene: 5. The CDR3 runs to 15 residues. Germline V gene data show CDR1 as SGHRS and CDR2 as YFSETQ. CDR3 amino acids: CASSFSGRGMNEQFF. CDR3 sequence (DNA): TGCGCCAGCAGCTTTAGCGGGAGGGGTATGAATGAGCAGTTCTTC.

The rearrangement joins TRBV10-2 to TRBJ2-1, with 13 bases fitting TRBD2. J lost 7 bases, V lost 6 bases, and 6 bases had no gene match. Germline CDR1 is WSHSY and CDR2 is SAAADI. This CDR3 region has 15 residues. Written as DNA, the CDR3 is TGCGCCAGCAGGAGAGGACTAGCGGGAGTAAATGAGCAGTTCTTC. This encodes CASRRGLAGVNEQFF.

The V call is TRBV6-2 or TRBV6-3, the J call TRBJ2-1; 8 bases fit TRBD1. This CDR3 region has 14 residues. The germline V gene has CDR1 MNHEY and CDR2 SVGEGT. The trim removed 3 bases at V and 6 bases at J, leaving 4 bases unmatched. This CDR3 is CASSYSTGGNEQFF. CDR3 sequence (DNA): TGTGCCAGCAGTTATTCAACAGGGGGCAATGAGCAGTTCTTC.

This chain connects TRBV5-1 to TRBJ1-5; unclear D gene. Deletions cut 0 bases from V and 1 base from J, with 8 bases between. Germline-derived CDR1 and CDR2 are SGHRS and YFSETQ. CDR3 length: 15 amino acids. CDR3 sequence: CASSLGSGSNQPQHF. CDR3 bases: TGCGCCAGCAGCTTGGGGAGCGGAAGCAATCAGCCCCAGCATTTT.

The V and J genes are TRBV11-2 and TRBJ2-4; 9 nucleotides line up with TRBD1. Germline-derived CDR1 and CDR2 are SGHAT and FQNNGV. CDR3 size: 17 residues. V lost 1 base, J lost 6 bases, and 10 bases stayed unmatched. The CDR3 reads CASSLVPTGGSGNIQYF. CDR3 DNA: TGTGCCAGCAGCTTAGTCCCTACAGGGGGCTCGGGAAACATTCAGTACTTC.

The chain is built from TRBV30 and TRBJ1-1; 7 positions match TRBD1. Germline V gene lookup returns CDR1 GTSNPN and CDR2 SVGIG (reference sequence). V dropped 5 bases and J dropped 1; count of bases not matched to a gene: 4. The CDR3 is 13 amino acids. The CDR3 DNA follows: TGTGCCTGGGGGAACAGGGGGAACACTGAAGCTTTCTTT. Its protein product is CAWGNRGNTEAFF.

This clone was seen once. CDR3 DNA sequence: TGTGCCAGCAGTCAAACAGGGATAGCTAACTATGGCTACACCTTC. This encodes CASSQTGIANYGYTF. This rearrangement joins TRBV25-1 to TRBJ1-2, with D perhaps matching TRBD1 (6 bases). This CDR3 has 15 residues. Germline CDR1 MGHDK, CDR2 SYGVNS. The ends were cut back, 5 bases at V and 0 bases at J, with 13 bases in the middle.

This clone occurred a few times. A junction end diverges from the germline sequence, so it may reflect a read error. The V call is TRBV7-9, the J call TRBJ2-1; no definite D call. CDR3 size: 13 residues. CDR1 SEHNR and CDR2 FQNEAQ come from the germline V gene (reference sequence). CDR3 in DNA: TGTGCCAGCAGCTTAGATGTAGTGGGCAAGCCGATCTTC. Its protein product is CASSLDVVGKPIF.

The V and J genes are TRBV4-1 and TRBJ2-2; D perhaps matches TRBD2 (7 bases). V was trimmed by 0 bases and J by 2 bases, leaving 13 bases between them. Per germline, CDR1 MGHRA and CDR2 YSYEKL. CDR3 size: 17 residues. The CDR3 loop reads CASSQEVRGANTGELFF. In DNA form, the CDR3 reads TGCGCCAGCAGCCAAGAAGTTCGGGGGGCCAACACCGGGGAGCTGTTTTTT.

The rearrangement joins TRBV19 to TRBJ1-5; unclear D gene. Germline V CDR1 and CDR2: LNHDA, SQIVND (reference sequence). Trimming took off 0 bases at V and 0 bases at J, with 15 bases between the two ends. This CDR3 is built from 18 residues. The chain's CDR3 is CASSIDARRPFSNQPQHF. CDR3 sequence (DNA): TGTGCCAGTAGTATAGATGCGAGGAGGCCGTTTAGCAATCAGCCCCAGCATTTT.

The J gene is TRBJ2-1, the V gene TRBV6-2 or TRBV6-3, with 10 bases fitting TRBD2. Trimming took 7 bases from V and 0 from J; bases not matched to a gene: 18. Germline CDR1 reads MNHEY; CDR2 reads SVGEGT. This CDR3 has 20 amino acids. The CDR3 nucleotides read TGTGCCAGCAACCCCATCCCGGGACTAGCGTACAAAAGCTCCTACAATGAGCAGTTCTTC. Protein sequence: CASNPIPGLAYKSSYNEQFF.

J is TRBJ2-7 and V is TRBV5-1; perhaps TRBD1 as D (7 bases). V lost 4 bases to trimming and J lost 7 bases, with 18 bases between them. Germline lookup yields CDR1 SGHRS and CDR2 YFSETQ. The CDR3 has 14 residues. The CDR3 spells CASSNGQGGREQYF. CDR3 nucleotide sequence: TGCGCCAGCAGCAACGGTCAGGGGGGTCGGGAGCAGTACTTC.

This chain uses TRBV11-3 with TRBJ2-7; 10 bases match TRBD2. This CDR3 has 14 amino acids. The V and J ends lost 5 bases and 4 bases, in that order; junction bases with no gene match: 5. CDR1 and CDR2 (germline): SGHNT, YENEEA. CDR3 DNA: TGTGCCAGCAGCATTTCTAGCGGGAGTTACGAGCAGTACTTC. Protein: CASSISSGSYEQYF.

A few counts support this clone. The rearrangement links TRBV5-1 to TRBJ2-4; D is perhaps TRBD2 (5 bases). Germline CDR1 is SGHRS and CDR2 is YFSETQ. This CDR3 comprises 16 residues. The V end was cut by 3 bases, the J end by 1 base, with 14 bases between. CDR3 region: CASSSYPEVAKNIQYF. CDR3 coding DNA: TGCGCCAGCAGCTCATACCCGGAGGTCGCCAAAAACATTCAGTACTTC.

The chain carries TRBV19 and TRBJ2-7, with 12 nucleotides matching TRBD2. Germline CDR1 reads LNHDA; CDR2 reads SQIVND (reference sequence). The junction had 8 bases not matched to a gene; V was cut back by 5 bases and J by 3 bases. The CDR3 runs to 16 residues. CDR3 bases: TGTGCCAGTAGTGGAGTCTCGACTAGCGGGAGCTACGAGCAGTACTTC. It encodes CASSGVSTSGSYEQYF.